The TCR beta chain under discussion was sequenced for a study of early T cells in non-severe SARS-CoV-2 infection. Study background: Investigators sequenced bulk RNA drawn from unsorted whole blood, and chains remained unpaired. General study points: VDJdb matching favored anti-spike CD8 responses, missing private and CD4 specificities.

V was cut by 7 bases and J by 4 bases, with 17 bases left in between. Per the germline V gene, CDR1 is DFQATT and CDR2 is SNEGSKA (reference sequence). There are 14 residues in the CDR3. At least ten counts were recorded for this clonotype. Its cognate antigen is unknown. Individual cDNA molecules were tagged with unique molecular identifiers, the study reported. TCRdb analysed the 5' RACE reads with MiXCR anew, one entry per CDR3 protein. There are about 80,000 distinct CDR3 sequences in the sample; roughly 4.7% occur only once, and approximately 7% lies in the top ten. This specimen consisted of whole blood, obtained at baseline. The rearrangement joins TRBV20-1 to TRBJ2-1; D is perhaps TRBD2 (6 bases). The TCR was taken from an adult who was a healthcare worker with PCR-confirmed SARS-CoV-2 infection or an uninfected control (not recorded which). CDR3 sequence: CSGRLGRGYNEQFF. CDR3 coding DNA: TGCAGTGGCAGACTGGGGCGGGGATACAATGAGCAGTTCTTC.